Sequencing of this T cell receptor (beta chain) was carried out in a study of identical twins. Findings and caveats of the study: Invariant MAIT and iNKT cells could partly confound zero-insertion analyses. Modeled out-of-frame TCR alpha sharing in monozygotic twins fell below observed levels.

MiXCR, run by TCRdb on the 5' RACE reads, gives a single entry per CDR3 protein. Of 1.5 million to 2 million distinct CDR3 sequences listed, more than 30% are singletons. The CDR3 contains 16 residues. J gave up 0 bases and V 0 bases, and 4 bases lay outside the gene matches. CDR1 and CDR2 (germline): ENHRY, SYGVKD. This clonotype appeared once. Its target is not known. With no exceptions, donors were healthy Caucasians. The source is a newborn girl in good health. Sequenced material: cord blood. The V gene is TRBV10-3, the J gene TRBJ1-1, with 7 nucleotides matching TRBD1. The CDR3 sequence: CAISESKDRLNTEAFF. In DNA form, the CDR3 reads TGTGCCATCAGTGAGTCGAAGGACAGGCTGAACACTGAAGCTTTCTTT.